The 28 T cell receptor beta chains presented below share a single source sample, sequenced in a study of regulatory T cells. Study findings and constraints: Hydrophobic residues at CDR3 positions 6 and 7 were enriched in conventional CD4+ T cells of CD3G-deficient patients.

Their cognate antigens are unknown. The primer mix had 52 TRBV and 13 TRBJ primers. The data were produced by immunoSEQ multiplex PCR, yet TCRdb's version contains in-frame clones alone and is incomplete. The profile shows tens of thousands of clones, over 75% of them singletons. The sequencing input was conventional CD4+ T cells sorted from blood. The source of these receptors is a person aged 18-35 years with CD3G deficiency.

The gene calls are TRBV30 and TRBJ1-1; 7 bases map to TRBD1. V lost 2 bases, J lost 2 bases, and 8 bases stayed unmatched. The CDR3 has 15 residues. Germline lookup yields CDR1 GTSNPN and CDR2 SVGIG (reference sequence). CDR3 coding DNA: TGTGCCTGGAGTTTGACAGGGAGAAGAAACACTGAAGCTTTCTTT. Translated: CAWSLTGRRNTEAFF.

This chain links TRBV7-2 with TRBJ2-3; 7 nucleotides align to TRBD1. V lost 4 bases, J lost 9 bases, and 4 bases stayed unmatched. CDR3 length: 12 amino acids. Germline loops: CDR1 SGHTA, CDR2 FQGNSA. The CDR3 loop reads CASSSRQGTQYF. The CDR3 bases are TGTGCCAGCAGCTCTCGACAGGGCACGCAGTATTTT.

As DNA, the CDR3 is TGCGCCAGCAGCCAAGGGACAGCGCCCACAGATACGCAGTATTTT. Amino acids: CASSQGTAPTDTQYF. The chain recombines TRBV5-1 with TRBJ2-3, with TRBD1 matching 7 bases. Trimming took 4 bases from V and 2 from J; bases not matched to a gene: 7. Germline CDR1 is SGHRS and CDR2 is YFSETQ. There are 15 residues in the CDR3.

This chain uses TRBV7-9 with TRBJ2-2; 7 positions match TRBD1. Germline loops: CDR1 SEHNR, CDR2 FQNEAQ (reference sequence). The CDR3 loop spans 14 amino acids. Trimming removed 5 bases from V and 4 bases from J; junction bases left unmatched: 4. CDR3 amino acids: CASSPTGFTGELFF. CDR3 coding DNA: TGTGCCAGCAGCCCGACAGGGTTCACCGGGGAGCTGTTTTTT.

This clone was counted a single time. The rearrangement joins TRBV11-2 to TRBJ1-1, with D perhaps TRBD1 (5 bases). The CDR3 runs to 14 residues. Germline CDR1 and CDR2: SGHAT and FQNNGV. V was trimmed by 0 bases and J by 4 bases, leaving 9 bases between them. CDR3 residues: CASSLDYGGTEAFF. CDR3 bases: TGTGCCAGCAGCTTAGATTACGGGGGCACTGAAGCTTTCTTT.

Concerning this clone: The same CDR3 also results from other DNA sequences found in this sample. J is TRBJ1-1 and V is TRBV10-3; D not certain. Germline CDR1 ENHRY, CDR2 SYGVKD. Trimming pared 2 bases from V and 1 base from J, leaving 5 bases between. CDR3 length equals 13 residues. CDR3 sequence (DNA): TGTGCCATCAGTGAGAGAGAGAACACTGAAGCTTTCTTT. Translating it yields CAISERENTEAFF.

The chain couples TRBV28 to TRBJ2-7, with a tentative D call TRBD2 (5 bases). There are 14 residues in the CDR3. Germline V gives CDR1 MDHEN, CDR2 SYDVKM. Trimming shortened V by 4 bases and J by 6 bases, and 16 bases separated the two germline ends. The CDR3 DNA reads as TGTGCCAGCAGTTCCTTGGCTAGCTGGGGCGAGCAGTACTTC. It yields the protein CASSSLASWGEQYF.

The genes are TRBV28 and TRBJ1-5, with D unresolved. V dropped 3 bases and J dropped 0 bases, with 12 bases sitting between them. Germline-derived CDR1 and CDR2 are MDHEN and SYDVKM. The CDR3 is 16 residues long. CDR3 in DNA: TGTGCCAGCAGTTTTGCAGGAAGGGTTAGCAATCAGCCCCAGCATTTT. Translated, it gives CASSFAGRVSNQPQHF.

The chain recombines TRBV5-1 with TRBJ2-3; D may correspond to TRBD1 or TRBD2 (6 bases each). CDR3 length: 14 residues. CDR1 is SGHRS and CDR2 is YFSETQ in the germline V gene. Trimming left V 4 bases short and J 0 bases short, with 9 bases between. The CDR3 sequence: CASSRGPSTDTQYF. CDR3 DNA sequence: TGCGCCAGCAGCCGGGGGCCCAGCACAGATACGCAGTATTTT.

This chain uses TRBV20-1 with TRBJ2-3, with D perhaps TRBD2 (5 bases). Trimming took 5 bases from V and 8 from J, leaving 11 bases between them. Per the germline V gene, CDR1 is DFQATT and CDR2 is SNEGSKA (reference sequence). The length of the CDR3 is 11 residues. CDR3 sequence: CSARYEGTQYF. CDR3 nucleotide sequence: TGCAGTGCTCGCTACGAGGGTACGCAGTATTTT.

The genes are TRBV28 and TRBJ2-2; TRBD1 or TRBD2 may be the D gene (5 bases each). This CDR3 region has 14 residues. Looked up from germline, CDR1 is MDHEN and CDR2 is SYDVKM. The ends were cut back, 8 bases at V and 5 bases at J, with 15 bases in the middle. The CDR3 loop is CASSRDGSTGELFF. CDR3 nucleotide sequence: TGTGCCAGCTCCAGGGACGGATCGACCGGGGAGCTGTTTTTT.

The chain is built from TRBV5-1 and TRBJ2-5; D is ambiguous. V was clipped by 4 bases and J by 4 bases, with 14 bases between them. CDR1 and CDR2 (germline): SGHRS, YFSETQ. There are 14 residues in the CDR3. CDR3: CASSLRSPGETQYF. The CDR3 DNA sequence: TGCGCCAGCAGCCTACGATCACCAGGAGAGACCCAGTACTTC.

The genes are TRBV27 and TRBJ2-7; D gene ambiguous. Per germline, CDR1 MNHEY and CDR2 SMNVEV (reference sequence). Trimming removed 2 bases from V and 2 bases from J, with 7 bases in between. This CDR3 contains 13 residues. The CDR3 bases are TGTGCCAGCAGTTTACGTAGAGCCTACGAGCAGTACTTC. This codes for CASSLRRAYEQYF.

This clone was picked up one time. The rearrangement joins TRBV28 to TRBJ2-5, with 10 bases aligning to TRBD2. The J segment lost 3 bases and the V segment lost 6 bases, leaving 16 bases of the junction unmatched. The CDR3 sequence is 18 residues long. Germline V gene lookup returns CDR1 MDHEN and CDR2 SYDVKM. The CDR3 protein is CASSGLAATLGPKETQYF. The DNA of the CDR3 is TGTGCCAGCAGCGGACTAGCGGCCACGTTGGGGCCCAAAGAGACCCAGTACTTC.

The chain links TRBV28 to TRBJ1-6, with 7 bases identical to TRBD1. J lost 4 bases, V lost 6 bases, and 6 bases had no gene match. The germline V gene encodes CDR1 MDHEN and CDR2 SYDVKM. The CDR3 is made up of 15 amino acids. For the CDR3, the DNA is TGTGCCAGCAGCCCCGGGACAGCATATAATTCACCCCTCCACTTT. Its protein is CASSPGTAYNSPLHF. Using reference TRBV28 and TRBJ1-6 for the parts outside the CDR3, the full variable domain is DVKVTQSSRYLVKRTGEKVFLECVQDMDHENMFWYRQDPGLGLRLIYFSYDVKMKEKGDIPEGYSVSREKKERFSLILESASTNQTSMYLCASSPGTAYNSPLHFGNGTRLTVT.

The rearrangement uses TRBV28 and TRBJ1-1; D is unresolved. V was trimmed by 6 bases and J by 3 bases, leaving 8 bases between them. This CDR3 spans 12 amino acids. Per germline, CDR1 MDHEN and CDR2 SYDVKM. The CDR3 spells CASSRHHTEAFF. The CDR3 DNA follows: TGTGCCAGCAGCAGACATCACACTGAAGCTTTCTTT.

The chain uses TRBV7-9 and TRBJ2-2; possibly TRBD1 or TRBD2 for D (6 bases each). The CDR3 contains 14 residues. Germline V gene sequence: CDR1 SEHNR, CDR2 FQNEAQ (reference sequence). Trimming left V 3 bases short and J 4 bases short, with 9 bases between. The CDR3 here is CASSFRGGTGELFF. In nucleotides, the CDR3 is TGTGCCAGCAGCTTCAGGGGAGGCACCGGGGAGCTGTTTTTT.

This clone is a singleton in its sample. The chain joins TRBV5-1 to TRBJ1-2; 7 bases line up with TRBD1. The germline CDR1 and CDR2 sequences are SGHRS and YFSETQ. The CDR3 loop spans 14 amino acids. With 4 bases clipped from V and 8 bases from J, the junction kept 11 bases outside the gene matches. CDR3 region: CASSPQGGVNGYTF. The CDR3 nucleotides read TGCGCCAGCAGCCCCCAGGGGGGTGTGAACGGCTACACCTTC.

The chain uses TRBV5-1 and TRBJ2-7; 8 nucleotides align to TRBD1. V lost 2 bases, J lost 5 bases, and 3 bases stayed unmatched. The CDR3 sequence is 13 residues long. Germline V gives CDR1 SGHRS, CDR2 YFSETQ. CDR3 in DNA: TGCGCCAGCAGCTTCCAGGGGGCAAACGAGCAGTACTTC. Amino acid sequence: CASSFQGANEQYF.

V usage is TRBV28 and J usage is TRBJ2-5; a weak D match, TRBD1 (6 bases). The CDR3 runs 14 residues. V lost 2 bases and J 5 bases, leaving 12 bases between the germline ends. Germline values: CDR1 MDHEN, CDR2 SYDVKM. In nucleotides, the CDR3 is TGTGCCAGCAGTTTAGGGGGCCGTAGGGAGACCCAGTACTTC. It encodes CASSLGGRRETQYF.

In its sample, this clone was seen once. In DNA form, the CDR3 reads TGTGCCAGCACATACAGGCTGATGAACACTGAAGCTTTCTTT. Translation: CASTYRLMNTEAFF. The genes are TRBV6-1 and TRBJ1-1; possible D gene TRBD1, 5 bases. The CDR3 length is 14 residues. V was clipped by 7 bases and J by 0 bases, with 12 bases between them. Germline-derived CDR1 and CDR2 are MNHNS and SASEGT.

This chain joins TRBV18 and TRBJ2-1, with 10 bases lining up with TRBD2. With V trimmed by 1 base and J by 7 bases, 7 bases remained unmatched. The CDR3 spans 16 residues. Germline CDR1 KGHSH, CDR2 LQKENI. CDR3 in DNA: TGTGCCAGCTCACCACGCCCTAGCGGGAGCCTAAATGAGCAGTTCTTC. Amino acids: CASSPRPSGSLNEQFF.

This clone appeared once. The chain couples TRBV6-1 to TRBJ1-1, with 8 bases identical to TRBD1. Germline V gene lookup returns CDR1 MNHNS and CDR2 SASEGT. CDR3 size: 14 residues. V dropped 8 bases and J dropped 4; count of bases not matched to a gene: 9. CDR3 amino acids: CASLVRTGGTEAFF. For the CDR3, the DNA is TGTGCCAGCCTGGTCCGTACAGGGGGCACTGAAGCTTTCTTT.

The chain uses TRBV28 and TRBJ2-1, with 13 bases lining up with TRBD2. The V gene's germline CDR1 is MDHEN and CDR2 SYDVKM. Trimming took 4 bases from V and 4 from J; bases not matched to a gene: 4. The CDR3 sequence is 16 residues long. CDR3 region: CASSSGTSGVYNEQFF. As DNA, the CDR3 is TGTGCCAGCAGTTCCGGGACTAGCGGGGTTTACAATGAGCAGTTCTTC.

The chain recombines TRBV28 with TRBJ2-7; D is perhaps TRBD2 (6 bases). Trimming removed 9 bases from V and 4 bases from J, with 22 bases in between. CDR1 and CDR2 (germline): MDHEN, SYDVKM. This CDR3 is built from 15 residues. CDR3 loop: CASRASVSGAYEQYF. CDR3 in DNA: TGTGCCAGTCGCGCTAGCGTCAGTGGGGCATACGAGCAGTACTTC.

This rearrangement joins TRBV9 to TRBJ2-3, with unresolved D. V was pared by 0 bases and J by 6 bases, with 11 bases between. CDR1 is SGDLS, CDR2 YYNGEE, per germline. CDR3 size: 14 residues. This chain's CDR3 is CASSVDVVTDTQYF. The CDR3 DNA reads as TGTGCCAGCAGCGTAGATGTGGTTACCGATACGCAGTATTTT. Complete variable domain (other parts from reference TRBV9 and TRBJ2-3): DSGVTQTPKHLITATGQRVTLRCSPRSGDLSVYWYQQSLDQGLQFLIQYYNGEERAKGNILERFSAQQFPDLHSELNLSSLELGDSALYFCASSVDVVTDTQYFGPGTRLTVL.

This clone has just a few counts. The chain combines TRBV18 with TRBJ2-7, with 8 nucleotides matching TRBD2. The CDR3 is 13 amino acids. V shed 3 bases, J shed 6 bases, and the junction held 4 bases outside the gene matches. Germline loops: CDR1 KGHSH, CDR2 LQKENI. CDR3 sequence (DNA): TGTGCCAGCTCACCGGGACTAGGGGGCGAGCAGTACTTC. Translated, it gives CASSPGLGGEQYF.

This chain links TRBV27 with TRBJ1-1; D perhaps matches TRBD1 (5 bases). Germline-derived CDR1 and CDR2 are MNHEY and SMNVEV (reference sequence). The CDR3 runs 13 residues. The V end lost 6 bases, the J end lost 4 bases, and 12 bases lay between the germline ends. DNA of the CDR3: TGTGCCAGCAGGCTCAGGGTAGCCACTGAAGCTTTCTTT. It translates to CASRLRVATEAFF.